These T cell receptor beta chains were read from a single sample in a study of T cells in Graves' hyperthyroidism and ophthalmopathy. Each CDR3 protein gets one entry after TCRdb re-called the multiplex PCR reads with MiXCR. The sample lists a few hundred thousand distinct CDR3 sequences; 15% to 20% were seen once. The sample taken for sequencing was blood. Receptor source: a woman between 50 and 59 years old with Graves' hyperthyroidism. Both conserved end residues are part of each CDR3. The D gene is left open where the match is weak. Part of the rows lack a size; the others show once, few, many or a class for expanded clones.

v_call	clone_size	d_call	j_call	cdr3_nt	cdr3_aa
TRBV20-1	few	TRBD1	TRBJ1-5	TGCAGTGCTAGAACAGGGGGCCATGATCAGCCCCAGCATTTT	CSARTGGHDQPQHF
TRBV20-1	many	TRBD2	TRBJ2-1	TGCAGTGCTGGGGACTACCTATTGAGCTCCTACAATGAGCAGTTCTTC	CSAGDYLLSSYNEQFF
TRBV19	once	.	TRBJ1-2	TGTGCCAGTACCTCGAACCTCGGCGGGGGGTTCTTCTATGGCTACACCTTC	CASTSNLGGGFFYGYTF
TRBV6-1	few	.	TRBJ1-2	TGTGCCAGCAAAGGAGGGGGGAATGGCTACACCTTC	CASKGGGNGYTF
TRBV28	many	TRBD1	TRBJ2-1	TGTGCCAGCAGGGCTCGAGGGACAGCCAATGAGCAGTTCTTC	CASRARGTANEQFF
TRBV27	many	.	TRBJ1-1	TGTGCCAGCTTCCGGTGGGCTGAAGCTTTCTTT	CASFRWAEAFF
TRBV19	.	TRBD2	TRBJ2-1	TGTGCCAGTAACCCGACTAGCGGGAATTACAATGAGCAGTTCTTC	CASNPTSGNYNEQFF
TRBV18	few	.	TRBJ1-1	TGTGCCAGCTCACGCCGCGGGGACCTCGGCACTGAAGCTTTCTTT	CASSRRGDLGTEAFF
TRBV30	few	TRBD1	TRBJ2-3	TGTGCCTGGAGTACTATGGACAGGGTAGACACAGATACGCAGTATTTT	CAWSTMDRVDTDTQYF
TRBV12-3/TRBV12-4	many	TRBD2	TRBJ2-7	TGTGCCAGCACGAGAACTAGCGGGACTTTTTACGAGCAGTACTTC	CASTRTSGTFYEQYF
TRBV14	few	.	TRBJ2-1	TGTGCCAGCAGCCAAGTGGGCCCCGCTTCGGAGCAGTTCTTC	CASSQVGPASEQFF
TRBV5-1	.	TRBD2	TRBJ2-3	TGCGCCAGCAGCGTGACGGCTAGCGGGGATGCCGATACGCAGTATTTT	CASSVTASGDADTQYF
TRBV28	.	TRBD1	TRBJ2-1	TGTGCCAGCACCCACTCGGGACAGAGTTACAATGAGCAGTTCTTC	CASTHSGQSYNEQFF
TRBV10-3	many	TRBD1	TRBJ1-2	TGTGCCATCAGGCAGGGGGCTGGCTATGGCTACACCTTC	CAIRQGAGYGYTF
TRBV20-1	.	.	TRBJ1-1	TGCAGTGCCGCGGCCAGCATGAACACTGAAGCTTTCTTT	CSAAASMNTEAFF
TRBV2	few	TRBD1	TRBJ1-2	TGTGCCAGCTCCCTTTTCGGGACAGACAACTACACCTTC	CASSLFGTDNYTF
TRBV4-1	many	.	TRBJ2-3	TGCGCCAGCAGCCAAGAAAATACGCAGTATTTT	CASSQENTQYF
TRBV7-3	few	.	TRBJ1-1	TGTGCCAGCAGCTTAATGCCCTCAGAAACTGAAGCTTTCTTT	CASSLMPSETEAFF
TRBV19	.	.	TRBJ1-1	TGTGCCAGTAGTAGGAGGGAAAGCACTGAAGCTTTCTTT	CASSRRESTEAFF
TRBV19	.	.	TRBJ1-1	TGTGCCAGTAGTAATCTACAGGGTTTTGAAGCTTTCTTT	CASSNLQGFEAFF
TRBV28	.	.	TRBJ1-1	TGTGCCAGCAGATACAGGGTAGGCACTGAAGCTTTCTTT	CASRYRVGTEAFF
TRBV28	many	TRBD2	TRBJ2-5	TGTGCCAGCAGTTTACCACTCGGGACTAGCGGGAGGGCCGGGGAGACCCAGTACTTC	CASSLPLGTSGRAGETQYF
TRBV7-9	many	.	TRBJ2-7	TGTGCCAGCAGCTTAGGTCCGGGAGACACCTACGAGCAGTACTTC	CASSLGPGDTYEQYF
TRBV12-3/TRBV12-4	few	.	TRBJ1-1	TGTGCCAGCAGTTTAGAAGAGGGTGGGTACACTGAAGCTTTCTTT	CASSLEEGGYTEAFF
TRBV10-3	.	TRBD1	TRBJ2-5	TGTGCCATCAGAATCCTGGACAGGGAGGAGACCCAGTACTTC	CAIRILDREETQYF
TRBV4-2	.	.	TRBJ1-1	TGTGCCAGCAGCCAATCTCCCCTTTATGGCAGGGGCATGAACACTGAAGCTTTCTTT	CASSQSPLYGRGMNTEAFF
TRBV9	.	TRBD2	TRBJ2-3	TGTGCCAGCAGCACAACTAGCGGGGGGGGAAAGGCGGCGCAGTATTTT	CASSTTSGGGKAAQYF
TRBV27	many	TRBD1	TRBJ1-5	TGTGCCAGCAGTAGCACGGGGACAGGGCCTTTCAATCAGCCCCAGCATTTT	CASSSTGTGPFNQPQHF
TRBV16	many	.	TRBJ1-5	TGTGCCAGCAGCCAATCGGGCAGCTATAGCAATCAGCCCCAGCATTTT	CASSQSGSYSNQPQHF
TRBV20-1	.	.	TRBJ1-1	TGCAGTGCTAGACCGGGACAAAACACTGAAGCTTTCTTT	CSARPGQNTEAFF
TRBV6-2/TRBV6-3	.	TRBD1	TRBJ2-7	TGTGCCAGCAGATGGGACAGGGCCCCGTTGAGTTACGAGCAGTACTTC	CASRWDRAPLSYEQYF
TRBV5-1	many	TRBD1	TRBJ2-5	TGCGCCAGCAGCCTGGGACAGGGGTACCAAGAGACCCAGTACTTC	CASSLGQGYQETQYF
TRBV2	many	.	TRBJ1-1	TGTGCCAGCACCGCTGGACCTCCGGACACTGAAGCTTTCTTT	CASTAGPPDTEAFF
TRBV11-2	many	.	TRBJ2-7	TGTGCCAGCAGCACAGATAGGCAGTACTTC	CASSTDRQYF
TRBV19	few	TRBD1	TRBJ1-1	TGTGCCAGTAGTATGGGCAGGGGGGAAGCTTTCTTT	CASSMGRGEAFF
TRBV27	few	.	TRBJ1-2	TGTGCCAGCAGTTTAGGAGGGGCGGAGGGCTACACCTTC	CASSLGGAEGYTF
TRBV6-1	few	TRBD1	TRBJ2-5	TGTGCCAGCAGCAACGGACAGGAGAAGACCCAGTACTTC	CASSNGQEKTQYF
TRBV11-1	many	.	TRBJ1-6	TGTGCCAGCAGCTTGGAGGAAACCTATAATTCACCCCTCCACTTT	CASSLEETYNSPLHF
TRBV5-1	.	.	TRBJ1-2	TGCGCCAGCAGCTTGGTATCAGGGGTCAGCTATGGCTACACCTTC	CASSLVSGVSYGYTF
TRBV6-6	few	.	TRBJ1-2	TGTGCCAGCAGTTACTCGTCGAATGAAGCACTAACTAACTATGGCTACACCTTC	CASSYSSNEALTNYGYTF